Presented here are 30 T cell receptor beta chains from one specimen sequenced in a study of beta chain features in type 1 diabetes. Study-wide points: TCRB CDR3 length was moderately but significantly reduced in all four CD4+ subsets of Type 1 diabetes patients.

Expressed TCRB transcripts got sequenced, as all isolated RNA was reverse transcribed. Produced via immunoSEQ multiplex PCR; TCRdb's table is partial and in-frame only. This sample has roughly 100,000 clones; approximately 30% occur once, and the top ten carry 0.53%. For these TCRs, the target antigens are not known. Sequencing was performed on central memory CD4+ T cells from blood. These receptors were obtained from a young woman with type 1 diabetes.

A few counts support this clone. V gene TRBV10-3 combines with J gene TRBJ2-5; 8 bases line up with TRBD2. Germline V CDR1 and CDR2: ENHRY, SYGVKD. V lost 4 bases and J lost 5; bases outside the gene matches: 15. The CDR3 runs to 17 residues. The CDR3 protein is CAISGRGGGSPRETQYF. Here the CDR3 DNA reads TGTGCCATCAGTGGCCGGGGGGGCGGGAGCCCGAGGGAGACCCAGTACTTC.

V is TRBV28 and J is TRBJ2-1, with 11 bases lining up with TRBD2. This CDR3 has 15 residues. CDR1 is MDHEN, CDR2 SYDVKM, per germline. After removal of 7 bases from V and 3 bases from J, the junction contained 5 bases not matched to a gene. The CDR3 DNA sequence: TGTGCCAGCACCCATGGGACTAGCGGCTACAATGAGCAGTTCTTC. As protein: CASTHGTSGYNEQFF. The full variable domain, completed using reference TRBV28 and TRBJ2-1, is DVKVTQSSRYLVKRTGEKVFLECVQDMDHENMFWYRQDPGLGLRLIYFSYDVKMKEKGDIPEGYSVSREKKERFSLILESASTNQTSMYLCASTHGTSGYNEQFFGPGTRLTVL.

CDR3 residues: CASSLVPSGTGETQYF. The CDR3 nucleotides are TGCGCCAGCAGCTTGGTGCCTAGCGGGACTGGGGAGACCCAGTACTTC. This chain joins TRBV5-1 and TRBJ2-5; 9 nucleotides match TRBD2. The junction had 8 bases not matched to a gene; V was cut back by 0 bases and J by 5 bases. The germline V gene has CDR1 SGHRS and CDR2 YFSETQ. This CDR3 spans 16 amino acids.

There are a few counts of this clone. V and J are TRBV19 and TRBJ2-3, with 7 bases identical to TRBD2. The germline gives CDR1 LNHDA, CDR2 SQIVND (reference sequence). This CDR3 has 16 residues. V gave up 4 bases and J gave up 2 bases; unmatched junction bases: 9. The CDR3 loop reads CASSTRGSPFTDTQYF. For the CDR3, the DNA is TGTGCCAGTAGTACCCGCGGGAGCCCCTTCACAGATACGCAGTATTTT.

This clone was counted between two and nine times. The sample contains more than one DNA sequence encoding this CDR3. This chain uses TRBV5-1 with TRBJ1-1; 7 nucleotides align to TRBD1. Germline assignment: CDR1 SGHRS and CDR2 YFSETQ. V was pared by 3 bases and J by 4 bases, with 6 bases of the junction left unmatched. The CDR3 consists of 14 residues. The CDR3 spells CASSSDRAVTEAFF. The CDR3 coding sequence is TGCGCCAGCAGCTCAGACAGGGCAGTCACTGAAGCTTTCTTT.

The chain is built from TRBV29-1 and TRBJ1-2; TRBD1 agrees at 7 bases. The CDR3 covers 12 residues. CDR1 SQVTM and CDR2 ANQGSEA come from the germline V gene. Trimming at V came to 4 bases and at J to 7 bases, leaving 6 bases not matched to a gene. The CDR3 bases are TGCAGCGTTGTAAGACAGGGATTTGGCTACACCTTC. Protein product: CSVVRQGFGYTF.

The chain joins TRBV4-2 to TRBJ1-4; 7 nucleotides match TRBD1. The CDR3 totals 16 residues. The V and J ends lost 1 base and 1 base, in that order; junction bases with no gene match: 3. The V gene's germline CDR1 is LGHNA and CDR2 YNFKEQ. The CDR3 DNA follows: TGTGCCAGCAGCCAAGCACAGGGGCAAACTAATGAAAAACTGTTTTTT. Its translation is CASSQAQGQTNEKLFF.

This clone was seen a few times. This sequence joins TRBV11-2 and TRBJ2-3; the match to TRBD1 covers 9 bases. The CDR3 runs to 16 residues. V lost 3 bases, J lost 1 base, and 5 bases stayed unmatched. Per germline, CDR1 SGHAT and CDR2 FQNNGV. The CDR3: CASSFGQGTRTDTQYF. DNA for the CDR3: TGTGCCAGCAGCTTCGGACAGGGGACACGCACAGATACGCAGTATTTT.

The CDR3 coding sequence is TGTGCCTGGAGTAACTGGGGGGGCTACAATGAGCAGTTCTTC. Protein: CAWSNWGGYNEQFF. This sequence joins TRBV30 and TRBJ2-1; 7 nucleotides agree with TRBD2. Per germline, CDR1 GTSNPN and CDR2 SVGIG (reference sequence). This CDR3 contains 14 residues. J gave up 3 bases and V 2 bases, and 4 bases lay outside the gene matches.

V and J are TRBV25-1 and TRBJ2-3, with 9 bases matching TRBD2. With 4 bases clipped from V and 3 bases from J, the junction kept 8 bases outside the gene matches. Germline CDR1 MGHDK, CDR2 SYGVNS. The CDR3 totals 16 residues. Here the CDR3 reads CASSGGLAGRTDTQYF. The CDR3 bases are TGTGCCAGCAGTGGGGGGCTAGCGGGAAGGACAGATACGCAGTATTTT.

The rearrangement links TRBV5-1 to TRBJ2-1; 9 nucleotides align to TRBD2. The CDR3 totals 15 residues. Germline V gives CDR1 SGHRS, CDR2 YFSETQ. Trimming took 6 bases from V and 6 from J; bases not matched to a gene: 10. The chain's CDR3 is CASKGLAGLSNEQFF. CDR3 DNA: TGCGCCAGCAAGGGGCTAGCGGGATTGTCCAATGAGCAGTTCTTC.

CDR3 in amino acids: CASSLEGRGAGANNEQFF. The CDR3, as DNA: TGCGCCAGCAGCTTGGAGGGTAGAGGAGCGGGAGCTAACAATGAGCAGTTCTTC. This rearrangement joins TRBV5-1 to TRBJ2-1; 8 bases fit TRBD2. The length of the CDR3 is 18 residues. Germline V gene sequence: CDR1 SGHRS, CDR2 YFSETQ. The junction had 13 bases not matched to a gene; V was cut back by 0 bases and J by 5 bases.

This clone appeared a few times. V and J are TRBV5-6 and TRBJ2-2; D possibly corresponds to TRBD1 (6 bases). Germline V gene sequence: CDR1 SGHDT, CDR2 YYEEEE. V dropped 2 bases and J dropped 4 bases, with 15 bases sitting between them. This CDR3 region has 16 residues. The CDR3 is CASSFYRVLSTGELFF. The CDR3 DNA follows: TGTGCCAGCAGCTTTTACAGGGTACTCAGCACCGGGGAGCTGTTTTTT. Full variable domain (outside the CDR3, taken from reference TRBV5-6 and TRBJ2-2): DAGVTQSPTHLIKTRGQQVTLRCSPKSGHDTVSWYQQALGQGPQFIFQYYEEEERQRGNFPDRFSGHQFPNYSSELNVNALLLGDSALYLCASSFYRVLSTGELFFGEGSRLTVL.

This clone has just a few counts. The chain carries TRBV19 and TRBJ2-2; 15 bases are a match to TRBD2. The CDR3 spans 19 residues. CDR1 is LNHDA, CDR2 SQIVND, per germline (reference sequence). J gave up 6 bases and V 1 base, and 9 bases lay outside the gene matches. CDR3 bases: TGTGCCAGTAGTATAGGTGCGGGACTAGCGGGAGGAAGGGCCGGGGAGCTGTTTTTT. Translating it yields CASSIGAGLAGGRAGELFF.

The chain links TRBV9 to TRBJ2-3; D gene uncertain. The CDR3 spans 12 residues. The germline CDR1 and CDR2 sequences are SGDLS and YYNGEE. Trimming pared 4 bases from V and 3 bases from J, leaving 6 bases between. The CDR3 coding sequence is TGTGCCAGCAGCCCCCATACAGATACGCAGTATTTT. Its protein product is CASSPHTDTQYF.

This clone was seen a handful of times. The DNA of the CDR3 is TGTGCCAGCAGCTTAGACCCAGCGCCGTACGAGCAGTACGTC. Encoded protein: CASSLDPAPYEQYV. This chain joins TRBV7-8 and TRBJ2-7; unclear D gene. V lost 1 base and J lost 4, with 11 bases in between. The CDR3 is 14 amino acids. Germline CDR1 is SGHVS and CDR2 is FQNEAQ.

This clone was found a few times. The chain carries TRBV5-4 and TRBJ2-3; 8 bases align to TRBD1. V was pared by 3 bases and J by 2 bases, with 5 bases of the junction left unmatched. Germline-derived CDR1 and CDR2 are SGHNT and YYREEE (reference sequence). This CDR3 has 15 amino acids. CDR3 bases: TGTGCCAGCAGCTCCAGGGGGCGCACCACAGATACGCAGTATTTT. This sequence encodes CASSSRGRTTDTQYF.

The rearrangement links TRBV11-2 to TRBJ2-7, with 7 nucleotides matching TRBD1. This CDR3 is built from 15 residues. Trimming removed 4 bases from V and 3 bases from J; junction bases left unmatched: 9. The germline V gene has CDR1 SGHAT and CDR2 FQNNGV. CDR3 nucleotide sequence: TGTGCCAGCAGCTCCCTCCGGGACAGCATCTACGAGCAGTACTTC. Amino acids: CASSSLRDSIYEQYF.

The rearrangement joins TRBV6-1 to TRBJ1-2; the D is unclear. CDR3 length: 14 amino acids. Germline V gene lookup returns CDR1 MNHNS and CDR2 SASEGT. Trimming took 7 bases from V and 3 from J, leaving 15 bases between them. The CDR3 coding sequence is TGTGCCAGCACCCAACCGGGGAGGGACTATGGCTACACCTTC. Residues: CASTQPGRDYGYTF.

This clone was seen a handful of times. This sequence joins TRBV7-2 and TRBJ2-1, with a tentative D call TRBD2 (5 bases). The CDR3 runs to 12 residues. V was clipped by 3 bases and J by 13 bases, with 13 bases between them. In germline, CDR1 is SGHTA, CDR2 FQGNSA. The DNA of the CDR3 is TGTGCCAGCAGCTTCCAGACTAACACCCAGTTCTTC. Translated: CASSFQTNTQFF.

The chain combines TRBV6-6 with TRBJ2-7; 7 nucleotides match TRBD2. Trimming at V came to 0 bases and at J to 2 bases, leaving 4 bases not matched to a gene. The CDR3 totals 15 residues. Germline loops: CDR1 MNHNY, CDR2 SVGAGI (reference sequence). CDR3: CASSYSASGTYEQYF. The CDR3 nucleotides are TGTGCCAGCAGTTACTCGGCTAGCGGCACCTACGAGCAGTACTTC.

DNA of the CDR3: TGTGCCAGCTCACCAGACATCACAACTAATGAAAAACTGTTTTTT. Its translation is CASSPDITTNEKLFF. The V and J genes are TRBV18 and TRBJ1-4; D gene uncertain. Germline CDR1 KGHSH, CDR2 LQKENI. Trimming removed 2 bases from V and 0 bases from J, with 7 bases in between. CDR3 length: 15 amino acids.

The chain recombines TRBV18 with TRBJ2-7, with D unclear. The V gene lost 4 bases and the J gene lost 3 bases, with 7 bases spanning the gap. CDR3 length equals 12 residues. Germline V lookup: CDR1 KGHSH, CDR2 LQKENI. The CDR3 region has the DNA TGTGCCAGCTCACGAGAGAGCTACGAGCAGTACTTC. This sequence encodes CASSRESYEQYF.

The rearrangement uses TRBV4-3 and TRBJ1-4; a possible D gene is TRBD1 (5 bases). Germline V gene data show CDR1 as LGHNA and CDR2 as YSLEER. The CDR3 runs 17 residues. With 3 bases removed from V and 13 bases from J, the gap between germline ends came to 27 bases. The CDR3: CASSQATPGTASGGLFF. DNA for the CDR3: TGCGCCAGCAGCCAGGCAACCCCCGGGACGGCCTCGGGGGGACTGTTTTTT.

V gene TRBV28 combines with J gene TRBJ1-4; TRBD1 agrees at 8 bases. V dropped 5 bases and J dropped 1; count of bases not matched to a gene: 3. The CDR3 is made up of 15 amino acids. Germline-derived CDR1 and CDR2 are MDHEN and SYDVKM. In DNA form, the CDR3 reads TGTGCCAGCAGTCCTGGACAGGGAACTAATGAAAAACTGTTTTTT. It yields the protein CASSPGQGTNEKLFF.

The V and J genes are TRBV12-5 and TRBJ2-1; TRBD1 aligns across 10 bases. In germline, CDR1 is LGHNT, CDR2 FRNRAP. Trimming cost V 4 bases and J 7 bases; bases outside gene matches: 7. This CDR3 is built from 15 residues. The CDR3 protein is CASGSTGQGRNEQFF. DNA for the CDR3: TGTGCTAGTGGTTCCACGGGACAGGGGAGGAATGAGCAGTTCTTC.

This chain uses TRBV4-1 with TRBJ1-5; no clear D gene. Germline V CDR1 and CDR2: MGHRA, YSYEKL. The V end lost 4 bases, the J end lost 2 bases, and 15 bases lay between the germline ends. The CDR3 totals 16 residues. The CDR3 sequence: CASSRPDGDGNQPQHF. CDR3 nucleotide sequence: TGCGCCAGCAGCCGACCCGACGGGGATGGCAATCAGCCCCAGCATTTT.

The rearrangement joins TRBV28 to TRBJ2-3, with 12 bases matching TRBD2. There are 14 residues in the CDR3. The germline V gene has CDR1 MDHEN and CDR2 SYDVKM. The junction had 4 bases not matched to a gene; V was cut back by 8 bases and J by 4 bases. Written as DNA, the CDR3 is TGTGCCAGCCTAGCGGGAGGGCTATCAGATACGCAGTATTTT. This translates into CASLAGGLSDTQYF. The full variable domain, its missing parts supplied by reference TRBV28 and TRBJ2-3, is DVKVTQSSRYLVKRTGEKVFLECVQDMDHENMFWYRQDPGLGLRLIYFSYDVKMKEKGDIPEGYSVSREKKERFSLILESASTNQTSMYLCASLAGGLSDTQYFGPGTRLTVL.

This chain uses TRBV30 with TRBJ1-2, with 8 bases fitting TRBD1. This CDR3 contains 13 residues. The V gene's germline CDR1 is GTSNPN and CDR2 SVGIG (reference sequence). V lost 5 bases to trimming and J lost 1 base; unmatched junction nucleotides: 3. The CDR3 is CAWGQGFNYGYTF. The CDR3 DNA reads as TGTGCCTGGGGACAGGGCTTTAACTATGGCTACACCTTC. The variable domain in full, with the rest retrieved from reference TRBV30 and TRBJ1-2, is SQTIHQWPATLVQPVGSPLSLECTVEGTSNPNLYWYRQAAGRGLQLLFYSVGIGQISSEVPQNLSASRPQDRQFILSSKKLLLSDSGFYLCAWGQGFNYGYTFGSGTRLTVV.

This clone is a singleton in its sample. This chain links TRBV28 with TRBJ1-5; D uncertain. V was cut by 10 bases and J by 1 base, with 8 bases left in between. The CDR3 runs to 12 residues. CDR1 is MDHEN, CDR2 SYDVKM, per germline. The DNA for the CDR3 is TGTGCCATAGCGGAGAGCAATCAGCCCCAGCATTTT. Encoded protein: CAIAESNQPQHF.